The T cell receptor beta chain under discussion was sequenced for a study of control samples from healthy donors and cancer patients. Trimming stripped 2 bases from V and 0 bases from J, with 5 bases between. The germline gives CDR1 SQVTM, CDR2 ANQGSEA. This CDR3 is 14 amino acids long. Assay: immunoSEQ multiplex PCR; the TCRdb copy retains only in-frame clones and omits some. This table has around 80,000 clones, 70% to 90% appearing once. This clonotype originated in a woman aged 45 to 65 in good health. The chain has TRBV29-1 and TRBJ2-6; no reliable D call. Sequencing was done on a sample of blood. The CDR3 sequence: CSVEKFSGANVLTF. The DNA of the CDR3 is TGCAGCGTTGAAAAATTCTCTGGGGCCAACGTCCTGACTTTC.